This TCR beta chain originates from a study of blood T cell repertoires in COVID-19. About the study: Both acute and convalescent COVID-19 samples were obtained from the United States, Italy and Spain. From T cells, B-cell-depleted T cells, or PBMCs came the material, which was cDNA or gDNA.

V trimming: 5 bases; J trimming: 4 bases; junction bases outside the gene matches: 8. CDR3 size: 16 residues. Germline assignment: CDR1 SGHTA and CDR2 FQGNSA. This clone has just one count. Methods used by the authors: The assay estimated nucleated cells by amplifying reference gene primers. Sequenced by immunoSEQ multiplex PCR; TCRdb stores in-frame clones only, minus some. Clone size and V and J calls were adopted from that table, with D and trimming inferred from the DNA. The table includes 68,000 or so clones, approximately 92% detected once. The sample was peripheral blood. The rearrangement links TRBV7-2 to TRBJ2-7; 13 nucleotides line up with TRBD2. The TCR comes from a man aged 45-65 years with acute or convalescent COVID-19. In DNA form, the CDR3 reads TGTGCCAGCAGCCTCCAAGGGACTAGCGGGACATACGAGCAGTACTTC. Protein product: CASSLQGTSGTYEQYF.